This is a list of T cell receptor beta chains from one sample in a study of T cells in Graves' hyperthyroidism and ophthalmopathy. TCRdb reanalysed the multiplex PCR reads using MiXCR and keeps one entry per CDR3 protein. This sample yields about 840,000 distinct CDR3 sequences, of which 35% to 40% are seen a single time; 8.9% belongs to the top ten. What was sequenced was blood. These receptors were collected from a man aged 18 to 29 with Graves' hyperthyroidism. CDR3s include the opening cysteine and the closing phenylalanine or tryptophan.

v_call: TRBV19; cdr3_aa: CASRTGDSPLHF
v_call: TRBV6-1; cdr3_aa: CASSEPGTGGQGYTF
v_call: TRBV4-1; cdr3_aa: CASSQSAPQETQYF
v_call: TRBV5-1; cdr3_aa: CASRDQGGRTEAFF
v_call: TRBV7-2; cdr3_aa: CASSTGPGTEAFF
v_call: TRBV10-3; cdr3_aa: CASGRVGINEQYF
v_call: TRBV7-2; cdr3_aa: CASSPRTGGQETQYF
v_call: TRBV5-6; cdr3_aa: CASSLAPGDVYGYTF
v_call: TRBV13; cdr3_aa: CASSSRGASGKETQYF
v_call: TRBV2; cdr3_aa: CASSDVQGNTEAFF
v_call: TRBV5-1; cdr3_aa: CASSLGAGSTYEQYF
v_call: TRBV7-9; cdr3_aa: CASSVIGGELFF
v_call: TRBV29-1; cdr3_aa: CSVDKRGVKETQYF
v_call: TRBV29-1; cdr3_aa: CSVEDRPASYEQYF
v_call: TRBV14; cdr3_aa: CASSRPGSTYEQYF
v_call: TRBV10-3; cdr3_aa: CAISASGGTQETQYF
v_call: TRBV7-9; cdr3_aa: CASSWEGRYGYTF
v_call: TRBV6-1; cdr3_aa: CASRRQDPSYEQYF
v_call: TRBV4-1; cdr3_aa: CASSQEEVGTQYF
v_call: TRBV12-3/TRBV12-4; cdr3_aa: CASSITLKGGTEAFF
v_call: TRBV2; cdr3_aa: CASREVLGRSSYEQYF
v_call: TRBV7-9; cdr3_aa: CASSLDERKHQPQHF
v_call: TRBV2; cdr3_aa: CASSPHGRNTGELFF
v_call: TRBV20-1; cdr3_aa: CSARRRYSNQPQHF
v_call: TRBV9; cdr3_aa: CASSARGQTQETQYF
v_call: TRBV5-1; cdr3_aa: CASSLQVGNTEAFF
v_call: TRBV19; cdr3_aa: CASSPGQGANTGELFF